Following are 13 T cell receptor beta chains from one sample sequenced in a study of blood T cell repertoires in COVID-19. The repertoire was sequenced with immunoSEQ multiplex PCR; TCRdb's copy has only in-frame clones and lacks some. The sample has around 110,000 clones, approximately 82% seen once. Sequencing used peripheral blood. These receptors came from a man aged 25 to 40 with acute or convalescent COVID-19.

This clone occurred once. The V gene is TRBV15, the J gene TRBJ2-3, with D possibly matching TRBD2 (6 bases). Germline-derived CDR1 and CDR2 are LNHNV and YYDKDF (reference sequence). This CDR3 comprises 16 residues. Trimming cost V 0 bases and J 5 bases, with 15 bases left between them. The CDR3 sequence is CATSRESGVGGDTQYF. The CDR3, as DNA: TGTGCCACCAGCAGAGAATCGGGGGTCGGTGGAGATACGCAGTATTTT.

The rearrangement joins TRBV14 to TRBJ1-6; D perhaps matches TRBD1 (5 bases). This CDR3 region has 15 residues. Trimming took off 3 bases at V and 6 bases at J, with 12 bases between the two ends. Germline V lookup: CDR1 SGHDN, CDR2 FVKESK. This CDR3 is CASSHVGGSNSPLHF. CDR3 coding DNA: TGTGCCAGCAGCCATGTGGGGGGTAGTAATTCACCCCTCCACTTT.

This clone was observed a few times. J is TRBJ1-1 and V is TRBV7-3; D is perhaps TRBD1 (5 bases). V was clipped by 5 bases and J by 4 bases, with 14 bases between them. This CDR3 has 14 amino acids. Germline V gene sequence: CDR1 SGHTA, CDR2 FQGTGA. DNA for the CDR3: TGTGCCAGCAGCCTCCACTCCGGGGGCACTGAAGCTTTCTTT. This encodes CASSLHSGGTEAFF.

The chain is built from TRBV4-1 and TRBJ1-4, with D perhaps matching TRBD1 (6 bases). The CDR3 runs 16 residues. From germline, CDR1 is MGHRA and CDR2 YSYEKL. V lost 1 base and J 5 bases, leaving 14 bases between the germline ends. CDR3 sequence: CASSQATQGRNEKLFF. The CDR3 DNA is TGCGCCAGCAGCCAAGCTACACAGGGAAGGAATGAAAAACTGTTTTTT.

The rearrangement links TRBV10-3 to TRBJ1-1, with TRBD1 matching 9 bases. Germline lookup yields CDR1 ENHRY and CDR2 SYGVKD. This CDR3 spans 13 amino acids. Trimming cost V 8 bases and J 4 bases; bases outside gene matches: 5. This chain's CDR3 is CAIGTGFGTEAFF. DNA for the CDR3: TGTGCCATCGGGACAGGGTTCGGCACTGAAGCTTTCTTT.

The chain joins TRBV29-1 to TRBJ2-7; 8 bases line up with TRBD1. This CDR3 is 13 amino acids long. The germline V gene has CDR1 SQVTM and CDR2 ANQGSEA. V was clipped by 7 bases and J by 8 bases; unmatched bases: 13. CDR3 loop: CSAHTGGAGQQYF. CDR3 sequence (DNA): TGCAGCGCCCATACAGGGGGTGCGGGACAGCAGTACTTC.

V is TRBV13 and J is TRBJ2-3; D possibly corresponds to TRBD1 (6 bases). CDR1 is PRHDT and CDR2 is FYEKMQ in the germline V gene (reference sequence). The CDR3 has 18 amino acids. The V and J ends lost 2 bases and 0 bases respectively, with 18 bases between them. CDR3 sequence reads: CASSLFGRDTSSTDTQYF. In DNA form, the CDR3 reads TGTGCCAGCAGCTTATTTGGCAGGGACACGTCTAGCACAGATACGCAGTATTTT. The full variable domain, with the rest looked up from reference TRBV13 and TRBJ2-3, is AAGVIQSPRHLIKEKRETATLKCYPIPRHDTVYWYQQGPGQDPQFLISFYEKMQSDKGSIPDRFSAQQFSDYHSELNMSSLELGDSALYFCASSLFGRDTSSTDTQYFGPGTRLTVL.

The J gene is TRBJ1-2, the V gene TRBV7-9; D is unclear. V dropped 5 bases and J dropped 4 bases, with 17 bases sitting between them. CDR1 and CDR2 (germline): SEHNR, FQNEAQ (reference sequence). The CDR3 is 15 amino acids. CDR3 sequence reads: CASSARGVEGYGYTF. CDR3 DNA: TGTGCCAGCAGCGCCCGGGGTGTCGAGGGCTATGGCTACACCTTC.

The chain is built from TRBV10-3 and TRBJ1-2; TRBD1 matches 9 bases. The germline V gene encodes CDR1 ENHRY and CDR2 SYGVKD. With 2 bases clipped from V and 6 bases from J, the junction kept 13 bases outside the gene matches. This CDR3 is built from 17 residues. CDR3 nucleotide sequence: TGTGCCATCAGTGAGACCAAACAGGGGGCTCGACTTAATGGCTACACCTTC. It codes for CAISETKQGARLNGYTF.

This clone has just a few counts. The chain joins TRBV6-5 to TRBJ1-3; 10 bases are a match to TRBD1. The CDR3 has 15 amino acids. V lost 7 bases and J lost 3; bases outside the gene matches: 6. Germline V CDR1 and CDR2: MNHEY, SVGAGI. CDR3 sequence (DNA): TGTGCCAGCAAATCCGGGACAGGGGTTGGAAACACCATATATTTT. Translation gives CASKSGTGVGNTIYF.

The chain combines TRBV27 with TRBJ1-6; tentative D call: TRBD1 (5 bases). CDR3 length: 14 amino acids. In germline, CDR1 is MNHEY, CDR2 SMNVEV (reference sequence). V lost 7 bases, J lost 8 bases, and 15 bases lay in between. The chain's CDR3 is CASTSDMSDSPLHF. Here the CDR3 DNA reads TGTGCCAGCACCTCGGACATGTCCGATTCACCCCTCCACTTT.

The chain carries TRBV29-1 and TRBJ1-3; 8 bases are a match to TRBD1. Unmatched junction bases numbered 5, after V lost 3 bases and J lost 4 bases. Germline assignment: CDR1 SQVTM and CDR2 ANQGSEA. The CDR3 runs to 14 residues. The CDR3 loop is CSVDGQGAGNTIYF. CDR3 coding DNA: TGCAGCGTTGATGGACAGGGCGCAGGAAACACCATATATTTT.

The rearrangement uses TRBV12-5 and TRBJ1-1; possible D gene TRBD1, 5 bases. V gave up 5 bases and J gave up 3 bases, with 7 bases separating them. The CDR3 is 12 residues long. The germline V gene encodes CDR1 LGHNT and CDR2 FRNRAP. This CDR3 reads CASGLRDTEAFF. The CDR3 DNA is TGTGCTAGTGGTCTCAGGGACACTGAAGCTTTCTTT.